This T cell receptor (beta chain) was observed in a study of CD8+ T cells in alopecia areata listed by TCRdb under 2018. Regarding the complete study: The treated patients took part in an open-label pilot trial in which moderate-to-severe alopecia areata was treated with oral tofacitinib at 5 to 10 mg twice daily. Tofacitinib was given for 6 to 18 months, followed by 6 months of follow-up off drug to assess delayed response and recurrence. The study used high-throughput TCRbeta sequencing to examine T cell clonal expansion in alopecia areata, in both the C3H/HeJ mouse model and human patients. In humans, TCRbeta sequencing was performed on scalp tissue and on sorted CD4+ and CD8+ peripheral blood T cells from healthy controls and from patients with patchy or totalis/universalis alopecia areata. Tofacitinib-treated patients had biopsies at baseline and at 4 and 24 weeks of treatment, with a later scalp biopsy in several patients. Clonality in the scalp was compared among normal scalp (n=4), patchy alopecia areata scalp (n=8), and alopecia totalis/universalis scalp (n=8). RNA was obtained with the PAXgene miRNA kit for fixed scalp, the miRNeasy kit for PBMCs, and the RNeasy kit for mouse skin. TCRbeta CDR3 regions were amplified by immunoSEQ multiplex PCR using 35 Vbeta forward and 13 Jbeta reverse primers.

The library was prepared using the immunoSEQ multiplex PCR assay. To provide template for TCR sequencing, every sample had RNA extracted and reverse transcribed into cDNA. SuperScript III was used for first-strand cDNA synthesis, primed with a 2:1 mix of oligo-dT and random hexamers. A synthetic immune receptor repertoire was used to assess amplification bias, and residual bias was removed computationally. The study's processing was this. After raw reads were preprocessed to remove errors, the CDR3 was defined following IMGT conventions as running from the conserved cysteine to phenylalanine. Clonality was calculated as 1 minus Shannon entropy normalized by log2 of the number of productive unique TCRs. Scalp TCRbeta sequences were cross-referenced with sorted blood CD4 and CD8 repertoires so that the CD4 or CD8 identity of scalp clones could be inferred. The source is immuneACCESS, and TCRdb retained only in-frame sequences with V and J called. Part of the clones is not carried over; for the studies checked, unresolved V genes explain less than half of this, and the remainder is unexplained. Clone size and V and J calls were adopted from that table, with D and trimming inferred from the DNA. The sample includes about 140,000 clones, with about 47% observed a single time. 0.8% to 1% of the sample goes to the ten largest clones.

Concerning this clone: Its antigen is unknown. Per-nucleotide qualities are absent, and no much larger clonotype sits a single base away.

Overall study outcomes, separate from this receptor: Shared TCR sequences between patients were less evident than in mice, which may be partly attributable to HLA diversity in the patient population. Scalp TCR repertoire analysis is complicated because resident alphabeta T cells in normal human skin are also sequenced, whereas mouse skin is dominated by gammadelta T cells. Compared with normal scalp, lesional scalp had higher clonality and more expanded CD8+ clones, particularly in alopecia totalis/universalis, a pattern that suggests antigenic drive.

This specimen's time point label, per the study, means: baseline before oral tofacitinib. Peripheral blood and lesional scalp punch biopsies were obtained from patients with alopecia areata. PBMCs were separated by density centrifugation and stained for CD3, CD4 and CD8, after which CD4+ and CD8+ T cells were sorted on a FACSAria. From a lookup of the germline V gene (reference sequence), CDR1 and CDR2 are SEHNR and FQNEAQ. V loses 0 bases of germline sequence and J loses 4 bases, and the interval between the two ends is 2 bases. Taken from cysteine to phenylalanine, the CDR3 has 12 residues. Only the CDR3 region is kept as DNA, spanning 36 bases read in frame from base 1.

This sequence uses TRBV7-9 and TRBJ2-3; a confident D gene designation cannot be given. The receptor was isolated from a human donor with alopecia areata. The sample was CD4+ T cells sorted from blood, taken at week 0. The CDR3 region has the sequence CASSLAPDTQYF. The DNA reads as follows: TGTGCCAGCAGCTTAGCGCCAGATACGCAGTATTTT. Supplemented by the reference TRBV7-9 and TRBJ2-3 proteins around the CDR3, the complete variable domain is DTGVSQNPRHKITKRGQNVTFRCDPISEHNRLYWYRQTLGQGPEFLTYFQNEAQLEKSRLLSDRFSAERPKGSFSTLEIQRTEQGDSAMYLCASSLAPDTQYFGPGTRLTVL.